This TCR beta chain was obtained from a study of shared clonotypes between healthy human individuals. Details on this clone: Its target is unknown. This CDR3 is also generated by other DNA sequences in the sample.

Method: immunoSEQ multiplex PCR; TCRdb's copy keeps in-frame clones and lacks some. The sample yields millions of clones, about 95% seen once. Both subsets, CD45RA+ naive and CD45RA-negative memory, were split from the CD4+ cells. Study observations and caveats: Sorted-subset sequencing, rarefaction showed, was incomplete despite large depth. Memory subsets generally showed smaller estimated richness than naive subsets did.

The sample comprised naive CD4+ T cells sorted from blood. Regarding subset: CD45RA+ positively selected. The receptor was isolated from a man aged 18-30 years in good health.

CDR3 in amino acids: CASSVELNTGELFF. The CDR3 DNA reads TGTGCCAGCAGCGTAGAGCTGAACACCGGGGAGCTGTTTTTT. This chain links TRBV9 with TRBJ2-2; no clear D gene. Germline values: CDR1 SGDLS, CDR2 YYNGEE. V lost 0 bases to trimming and J lost 1 base, with 4 bases between them. This CDR3 comprises 14 residues.